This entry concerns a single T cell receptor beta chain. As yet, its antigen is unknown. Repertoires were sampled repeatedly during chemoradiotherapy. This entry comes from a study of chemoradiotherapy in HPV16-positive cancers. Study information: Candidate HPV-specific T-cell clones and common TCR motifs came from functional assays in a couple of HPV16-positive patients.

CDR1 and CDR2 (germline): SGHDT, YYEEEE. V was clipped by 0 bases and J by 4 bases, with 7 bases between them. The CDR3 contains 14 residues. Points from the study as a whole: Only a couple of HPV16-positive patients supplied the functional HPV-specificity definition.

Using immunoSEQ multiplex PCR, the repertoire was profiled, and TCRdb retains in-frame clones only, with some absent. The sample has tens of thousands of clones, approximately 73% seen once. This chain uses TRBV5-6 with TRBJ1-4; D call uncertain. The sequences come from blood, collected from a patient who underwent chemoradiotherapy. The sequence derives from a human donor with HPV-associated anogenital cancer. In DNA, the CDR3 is TGTGCCAGCAGCTTGGTGTCCGGTAATGAAAAACTGTTTTTT. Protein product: CASSLVSGNEKLFF.